The 5 T cell receptor beta chains presented below share a single source sample, sequenced in a study of tumor-infiltrating lymphocytes in primary liver carcinoma (dated by TCRdb to about 2017). Sequencer: Illumina HiSeq 2500. TCRbeta-specific cDNA was reverse-transcribed from around 0.45 ug total RNA using a constant-region primer and ProtoScript II reverse transcriptase. The TCRbeta libraries were prepared through three rounds of nested multiplex PCR following a slightly modified ARM-PCR procedure. Multiplex TRBV1-TRBV30 forward primers and a Cbeta reverse primer were used in the first two PCR rounds, each of which was run for around 9 cycles. The raw public reads went through TCRdb reprocessing: fastp at Q25, MiXCR clone calling, in-frame beta chains kept. Merged by CDR3 protein, the rows form single entries marked with the most common genes and DNA. This sample lists 310,000 or so distinct CDR3 sequences; around three fifths were detected once. About 6.1% of the sample is in the top ten clones.

TRIzol reagent was used to extract blood RNA from unsorted whole blood, while the DNeasy Blood & Tissue kit provided the germline DNA. Material: peripheral blood. All receptors come from a man aged 35 to 55 with primary liver carcinoma and hepatitis B virus infection.

J is TRBJ2-3 and V is TRBV11-2, with D perhaps matching TRBD1 or TRBD2 (5 bases each). The CDR3 runs to 18 residues. From germline, CDR1 is SGHAT and CDR2 FQNNGV. Trimming cost V 0 bases and J 13 bases, with 29 bases left between them. The CDR3 DNA follows: TGTGCCAGCAGCTTAGATTACCAGGGAGTGGGAGCTTTAGATACAAAGTATTTT. Translating gives CASSLDYQGVGALDTKYF.

Worth noting for this clonotype: One junction end does not reproduce the germline sequence, and a read error may be involved. This chain links TRBV4-2 with TRBJ2-2, with 12 bases fitting TRBD2. The CDR3 has 19 residues. CDR1 and CDR2 (germline): LGHNA, YNFKEQ. The CDR3 region has the DNA TGTGCCAGCAGACAAGCGCTAGCGGGAGGGTTAGCGAACACTGGGGAGCTGTTTTTT. Translation: CASRQALAGGLANTGELFF.

In regard to this clonotype: A single base separates this from a much larger clone, so it may be a read error. This chain joins TRBV10-1 and TRBJ2-2; perhaps TRBD1 as D (5 bases). From germline, CDR1 is WNHNN and CDR2 SYGVQD (reference sequence). Between the trimmed V and J ends, which lost 1 base and 9 bases, there was a span of 18 bases. CDR3 length equals 16 residues. Written as DNA, the CDR3 is TGCGCCAGCAGTGAGTTGGCTGACCTCAGGGCCAGGGAGCTGTTTTTT. Translation: CASSELADLRARELFF.

About this clonotype: A much larger clone differs by one base, so this may be a read error. This CDR3 fails to terminate in the conserved phenylalanine or tryptophan, so it likely reflects a read error. The chain links TRBV4-3 to TRBJ2-1; D unresolved. The CDR3 spans 13 residues. The germline CDR1 and CDR2 sequences are LGHNA and YSLEER. V gave up 4 bases and J gave up 5 bases, with 9 bases separating them. CDR3 DNA sequence: TGCGCCAGCAGCCCGATTATACACAATGAGCAGTTCTCC. It translates to CASSPIIHNEQFS.

Notes on this clonotype: Relative to the germline gene, one junction end is altered; a read error may explain this. The V call is TRBV6-6, the J call TRBJ1-4; D remains unclear. Germline V gives CDR1 MNHNY, CDR2 SVGAGI (reference sequence). The CDR3 runs 13 residues. CDR3 sequence reads: CAGSYGGNEKLFF. CDR3 nucleotides: TGTGCCGGCAGTTATGGAGGCAATGAAAAACTGTTTTTT.